This record concerns one TCR beta chain sequence. Sample time point: pre-treatment sample, taken before nivolumab and TIL therapy. Patients were adults with stage 4 NSCLC. The libraries were made with immunoSEQ v3. Repertoires were generated with immunoSEQ multiplex PCR, while TCRdb's copy carries only in-frame clones and drops some. Among 52,000 or so clones listed, 81% were seen once. This sample was taken from a study of TIL therapy for anti-PD-1-resistant metastatic lung cancer. As for the study in general: Tumors were harvested before any PD-1/PD-L1 blockade. Median tumor mutation burden was around 1.6 mutations per megabase. Most patients had lung adenocarcinoma; a handful of tumors were EGFR-mutant, two ALK-rearranged; half smoked currently or formerly.

The germline V gene has CDR1 ENHRY and CDR2 SYGVKD. Trimming stripped 3 bases from V and 1 base from J, with 7 bases between. The CDR3 length is 14 residues. The sequencing here drew on blood, taken at baseline. V is TRBV10-3 and J is TRBJ2-1, with TRBD2 as a possible D gene (5 bases). This receptor was obtained from a person between 25 and 80 years old with non-small cell lung cancer. The CDR3 nucleotides are TGTGCCATCAGTGACGGCGGGTCCTACAATGAGCAGTTCTTC. Translating it yields CAISDGGSYNEQFF.